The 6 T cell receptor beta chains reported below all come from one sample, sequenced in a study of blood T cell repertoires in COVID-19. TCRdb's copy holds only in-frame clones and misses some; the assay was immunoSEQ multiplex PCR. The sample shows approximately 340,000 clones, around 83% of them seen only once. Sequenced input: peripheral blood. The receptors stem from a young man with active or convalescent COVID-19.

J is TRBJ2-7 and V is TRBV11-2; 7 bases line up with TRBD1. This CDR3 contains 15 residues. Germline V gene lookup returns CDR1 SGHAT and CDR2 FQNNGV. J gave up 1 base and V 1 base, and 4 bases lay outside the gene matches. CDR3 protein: CASSLGGTESYEQYF. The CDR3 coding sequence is TGTGCCAGCAGCTTAGGTGGGACAGAGTCCTACGAGCAGTACTTC.

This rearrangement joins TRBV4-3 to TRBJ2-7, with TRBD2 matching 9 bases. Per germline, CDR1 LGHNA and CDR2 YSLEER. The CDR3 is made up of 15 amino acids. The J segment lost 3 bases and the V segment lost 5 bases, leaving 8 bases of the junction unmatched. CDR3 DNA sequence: TGCGCCAGCAGCTCTGGTGCTAGCGGGAACTACGAGCAGTACTTC. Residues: CASSSGASGNYEQYF.

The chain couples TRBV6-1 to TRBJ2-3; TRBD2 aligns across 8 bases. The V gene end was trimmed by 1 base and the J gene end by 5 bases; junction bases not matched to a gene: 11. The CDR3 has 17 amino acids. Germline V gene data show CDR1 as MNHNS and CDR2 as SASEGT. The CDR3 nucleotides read TGTGCCAGCAGTGAAGAGGGAATCGGGGGGGCGGTAGATACGCAGTATTTT. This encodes CASSEEGIGGAVDTQYF.

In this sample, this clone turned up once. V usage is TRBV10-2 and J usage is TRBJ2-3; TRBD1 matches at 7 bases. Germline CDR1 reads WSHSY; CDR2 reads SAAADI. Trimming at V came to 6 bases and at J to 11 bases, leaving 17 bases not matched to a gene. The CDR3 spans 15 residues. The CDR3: CASRLQGWDSVVQYF. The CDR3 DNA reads TGCGCCAGCAGGCTACAGGGGTGGGATAGTGTAGTGCAGTATTTT.

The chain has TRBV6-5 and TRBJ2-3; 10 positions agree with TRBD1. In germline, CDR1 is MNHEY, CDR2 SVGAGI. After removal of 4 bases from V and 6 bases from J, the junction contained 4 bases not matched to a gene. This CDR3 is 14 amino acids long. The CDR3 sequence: CASSFGDRGDTQYF. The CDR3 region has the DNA TGTGCCAGCAGTTTTGGGGACAGGGGTGATACGCAGTATTTT.

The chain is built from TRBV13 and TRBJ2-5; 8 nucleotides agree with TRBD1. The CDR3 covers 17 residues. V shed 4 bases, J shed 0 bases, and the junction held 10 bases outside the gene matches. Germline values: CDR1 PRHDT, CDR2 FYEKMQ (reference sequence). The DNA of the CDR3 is TGTGCCAGCAGCTCGTACCGGGACAGGAACGACCAAGAGACCCAGTACTTC. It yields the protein CASSSYRDRNDQETQYF.